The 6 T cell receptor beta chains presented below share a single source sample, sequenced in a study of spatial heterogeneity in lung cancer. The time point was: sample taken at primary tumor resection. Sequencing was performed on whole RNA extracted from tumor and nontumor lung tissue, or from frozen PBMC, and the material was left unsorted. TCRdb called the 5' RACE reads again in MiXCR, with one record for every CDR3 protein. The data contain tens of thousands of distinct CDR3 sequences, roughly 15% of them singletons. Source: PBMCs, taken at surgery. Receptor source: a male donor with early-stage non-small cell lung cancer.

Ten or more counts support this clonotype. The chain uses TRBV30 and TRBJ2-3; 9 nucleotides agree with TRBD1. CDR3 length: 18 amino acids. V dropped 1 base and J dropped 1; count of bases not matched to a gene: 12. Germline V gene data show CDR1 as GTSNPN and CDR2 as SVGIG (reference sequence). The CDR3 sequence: CAWSDRGTGFHRTDTQYF. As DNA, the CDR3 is TGTGCCTGGAGTGATCGGGGGACAGGGTTTCACCGCACAGATACGCAGTATTTT. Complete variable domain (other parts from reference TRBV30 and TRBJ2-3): SQTIHQWPATLVQPVGSPLSLECTVEGTSNPNLYWYRQAAGRGLQLLFYSVGIGQISSEVPQNLSASRPQDRQFILSSKKLLLSDSGFYLCAWSDRGTGFHRTDTQYFGPGTRLTVL.

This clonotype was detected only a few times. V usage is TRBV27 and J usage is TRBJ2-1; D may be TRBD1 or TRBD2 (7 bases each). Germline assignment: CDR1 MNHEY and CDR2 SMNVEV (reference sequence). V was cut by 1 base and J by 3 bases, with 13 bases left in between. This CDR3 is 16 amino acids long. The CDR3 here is CASSLLPGGGYNEQFF. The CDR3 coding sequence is TGTGCCAGCAGTTTATTACCAGGGGGGGGCTACAATGAGCAGTTCTTC.

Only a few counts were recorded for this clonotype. This CDR3 reads CASSYTSFNEQFF. The DNA for the CDR3 is TGTGCCAGCAGTTACACTAGCTTCAATGAGCAGTTCTTC. The chain uses TRBV6-2 or TRBV6-3 and TRBJ2-1; tentatively, D is TRBD2 (6 bases). This CDR3 spans 13 amino acids. With 2 bases removed from V and 6 bases from J, the gap between germline ends came to 8 bases. CDR1 and CDR2 (germline): MNHEY, SVGEGT.

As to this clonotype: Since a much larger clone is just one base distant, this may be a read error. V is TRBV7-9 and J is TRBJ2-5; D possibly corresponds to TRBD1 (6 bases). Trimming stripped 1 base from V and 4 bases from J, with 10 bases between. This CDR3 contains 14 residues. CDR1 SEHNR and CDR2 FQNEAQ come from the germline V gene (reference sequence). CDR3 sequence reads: CASSLDVRGETQYF. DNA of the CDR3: TGTGCCAGCAGCTTAGACGTCAGGGGAGAGACCCAGTACTTC.

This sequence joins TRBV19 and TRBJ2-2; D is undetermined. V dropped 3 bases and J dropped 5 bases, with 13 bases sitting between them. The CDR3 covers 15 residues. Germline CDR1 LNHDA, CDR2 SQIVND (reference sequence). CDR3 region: CASSIWQSGTGELFF. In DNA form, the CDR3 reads TGTGCCAGTAGTATCTGGCAGTCCGGGACCGGGGAGCTGTTTTTT.

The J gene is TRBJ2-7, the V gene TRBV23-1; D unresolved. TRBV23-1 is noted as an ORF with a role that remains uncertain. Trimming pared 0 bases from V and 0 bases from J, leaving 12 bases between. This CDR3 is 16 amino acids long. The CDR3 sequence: CASSQSVGPISYEQYF. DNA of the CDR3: TGCGCCAGCAGTCAATCAGTCGGCCCAATCTCCTACGAGCAGTACTTC.